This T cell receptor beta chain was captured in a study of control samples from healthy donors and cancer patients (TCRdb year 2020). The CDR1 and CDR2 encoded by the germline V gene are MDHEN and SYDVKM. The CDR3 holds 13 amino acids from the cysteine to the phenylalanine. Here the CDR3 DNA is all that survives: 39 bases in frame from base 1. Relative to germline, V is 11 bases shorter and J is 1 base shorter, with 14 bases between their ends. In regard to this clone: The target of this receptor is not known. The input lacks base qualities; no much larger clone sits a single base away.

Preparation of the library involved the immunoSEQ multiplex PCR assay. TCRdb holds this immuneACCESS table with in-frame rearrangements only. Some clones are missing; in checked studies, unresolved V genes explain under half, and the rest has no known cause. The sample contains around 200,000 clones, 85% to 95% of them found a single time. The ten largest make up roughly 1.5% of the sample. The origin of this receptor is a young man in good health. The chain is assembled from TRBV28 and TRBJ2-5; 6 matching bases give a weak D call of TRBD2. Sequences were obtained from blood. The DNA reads TGTGCCTCCCGAGGTAGCGGCCAAGAGACCCAGTACTTC. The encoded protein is CASRGSGQETQYF.